Below, 5 T cell receptor beta chains from the same sample are listed, as sequenced in a study of shared clonotypes between healthy human individuals (dated by TCRdb to the early 2020s). Library preparation was by the immunoSEQ multiplex PCR assay. TCRdb's version of the immuneACCESS table is confined to in-frame rearrangements and falls short of the full clone set. An unresolved V gene accounts for under half of the shortfall where checked; the remainder is of unknown origin. Recorded for this sample are fewer than 650,000 clones; around 76% of them occurred a single time. The ten largest clones add up to 12% of the sample. Sequencing was carried out using PBMCs. Source of these receptors: a woman in her 40s in good health. Some clones in this sample may be carry-over from other donors' samples.

This clone has a handful of counts. This rearrangement joins TRBV6-5 to TRBJ1-1; 8 bases align to TRBD1. V dropped 3 bases and J dropped 0; count of bases not matched to a gene: 6. Per germline, CDR1 MNHEY and CDR2 SVGAGI. This CDR3 region has 16 residues. CDR3 sequence reads: CASSYRDRNMNTEAFF. CDR3 coding DNA: TGTGCCAGCAGTTATAGGGACAGGAATATGAACACTGAAGCTTTCTTT.

The chain uses TRBV5-1 and TRBJ2-2; 9 nucleotides match TRBD2. In germline, CDR1 is SGHRS, CDR2 YFSETQ. The CDR3 spans 15 residues. Trimming took 4 bases from V and 8 from J; bases not matched to a gene: 9. The CDR3 sequence is CASSPGIAGEGELFF. The DNA for the CDR3 is TGCGCCAGCAGCCCCGGAATAGCGGGGGAGGGGGAGCTGTTTTTT.

The V and J genes are TRBV30 and TRBJ2-1; tentative D call: TRBD1 (5 bases). Germline-derived CDR1 and CDR2 are GTSNPN and SVGIG (reference sequence). The CDR3 length is 13 residues. The V and J ends lost 1 base and 5 bases respectively, with 9 bases between them. The CDR3 DNA reads as TGTGCCTGGAGTGGATTGACAGACAATGAGCAGTTCTTC. Translating it yields CAWSGLTDNEQFF.

As regards this clone: Germline and junction disagree at one end, which may indicate a read error. The genes are TRBV7-9 and TRBJ2-2; no clear D. CDR1 is SEHNR and CDR2 is FQNEAQ in the germline V gene (reference sequence). The length of the CDR3 is 16 residues. Here the CDR3 reads CASSLVLGSNAGELFF. CDR3 sequence (DNA): TGTGCCAGCAGCTTAGTTTTGGGGTCGAACGCCGGGGAGCTGTTTTTT. The whole variable domain, remainder taken from reference TRBV7-9 and TRBJ2-2, is DTGVSQNPRHKITKRGQNVTFRCDPISEHNRLYWYRQTLGQGPEFLTYFQNEAQLEKSRLLSDRFSAERPKGSFSTLEIQRTEQGDSAMYLCASSLVLGSNAGELFFGEGSRLTVL.

This clone was found once. The sample contains more than one DNA sequence encoding this CDR3. The chain recombines TRBV7-3 with TRBJ2-3, with TRBD2 identical over 9 bases. The V and J ends lost 2 bases and 2 bases, in that order; junction bases with no gene match: 2. The germline gives CDR1 SGHTA, CDR2 FQGTGA. The CDR3 is made up of 15 amino acids. CDR3 sequence: CASSLLAGFTDTQYF. CDR3 nucleotide sequence: TGTGCCAGCAGCTTACTAGCGGGATTCACAGATACGCAGTATTTT.